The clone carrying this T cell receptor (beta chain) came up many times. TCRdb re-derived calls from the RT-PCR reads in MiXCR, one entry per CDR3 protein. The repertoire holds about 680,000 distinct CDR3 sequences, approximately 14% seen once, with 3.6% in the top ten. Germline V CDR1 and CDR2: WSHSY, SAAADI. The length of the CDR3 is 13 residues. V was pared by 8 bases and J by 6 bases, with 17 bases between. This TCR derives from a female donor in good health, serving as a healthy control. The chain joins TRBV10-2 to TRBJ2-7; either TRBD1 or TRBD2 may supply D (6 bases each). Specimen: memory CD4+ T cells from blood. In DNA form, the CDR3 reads TGCGCCAGCGGGGGGACCCTAGGGGGCGAGCAGTACTTC. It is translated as CASGGTLGGEQYF.